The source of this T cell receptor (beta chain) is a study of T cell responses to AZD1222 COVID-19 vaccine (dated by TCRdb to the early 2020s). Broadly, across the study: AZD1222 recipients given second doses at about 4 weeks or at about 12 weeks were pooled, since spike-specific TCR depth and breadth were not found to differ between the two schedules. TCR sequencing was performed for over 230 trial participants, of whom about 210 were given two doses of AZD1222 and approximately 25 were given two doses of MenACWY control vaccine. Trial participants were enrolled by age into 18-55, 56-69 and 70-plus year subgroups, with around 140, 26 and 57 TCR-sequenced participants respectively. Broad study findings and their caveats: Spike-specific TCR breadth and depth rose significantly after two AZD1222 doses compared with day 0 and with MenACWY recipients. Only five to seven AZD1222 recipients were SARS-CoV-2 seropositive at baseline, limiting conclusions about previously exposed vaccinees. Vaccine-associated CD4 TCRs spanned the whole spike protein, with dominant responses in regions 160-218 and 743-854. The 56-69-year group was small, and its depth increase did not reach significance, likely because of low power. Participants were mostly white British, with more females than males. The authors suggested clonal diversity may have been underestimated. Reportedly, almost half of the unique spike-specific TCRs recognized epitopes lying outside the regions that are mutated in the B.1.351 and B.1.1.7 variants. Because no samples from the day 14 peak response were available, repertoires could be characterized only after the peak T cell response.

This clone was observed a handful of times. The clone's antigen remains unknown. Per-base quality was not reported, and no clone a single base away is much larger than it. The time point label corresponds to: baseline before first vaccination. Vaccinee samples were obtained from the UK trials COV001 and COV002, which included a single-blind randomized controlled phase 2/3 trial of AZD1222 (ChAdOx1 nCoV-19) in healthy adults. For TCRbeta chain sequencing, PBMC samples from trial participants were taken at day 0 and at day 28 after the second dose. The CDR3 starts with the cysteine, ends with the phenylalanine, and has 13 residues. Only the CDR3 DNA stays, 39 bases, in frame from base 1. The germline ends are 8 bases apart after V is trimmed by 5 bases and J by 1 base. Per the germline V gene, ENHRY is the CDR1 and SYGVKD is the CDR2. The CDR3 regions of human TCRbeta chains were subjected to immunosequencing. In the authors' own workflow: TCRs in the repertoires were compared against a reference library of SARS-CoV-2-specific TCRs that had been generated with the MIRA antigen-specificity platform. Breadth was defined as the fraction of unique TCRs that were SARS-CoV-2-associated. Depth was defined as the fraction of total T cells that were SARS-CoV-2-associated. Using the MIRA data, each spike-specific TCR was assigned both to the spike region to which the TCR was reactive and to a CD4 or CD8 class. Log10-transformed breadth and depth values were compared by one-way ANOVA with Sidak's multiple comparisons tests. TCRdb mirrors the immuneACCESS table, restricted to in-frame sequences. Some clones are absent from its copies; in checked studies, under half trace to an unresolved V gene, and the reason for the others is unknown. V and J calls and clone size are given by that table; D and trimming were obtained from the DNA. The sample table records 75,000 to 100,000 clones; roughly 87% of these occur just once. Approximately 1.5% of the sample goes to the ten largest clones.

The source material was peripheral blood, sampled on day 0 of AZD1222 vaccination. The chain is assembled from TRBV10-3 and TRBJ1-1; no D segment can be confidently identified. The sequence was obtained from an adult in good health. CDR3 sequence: CAISQETNTEAFF. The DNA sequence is TGTGCCATCAGTCAGGAGACGAACACTGAAGCTTTCTTT.